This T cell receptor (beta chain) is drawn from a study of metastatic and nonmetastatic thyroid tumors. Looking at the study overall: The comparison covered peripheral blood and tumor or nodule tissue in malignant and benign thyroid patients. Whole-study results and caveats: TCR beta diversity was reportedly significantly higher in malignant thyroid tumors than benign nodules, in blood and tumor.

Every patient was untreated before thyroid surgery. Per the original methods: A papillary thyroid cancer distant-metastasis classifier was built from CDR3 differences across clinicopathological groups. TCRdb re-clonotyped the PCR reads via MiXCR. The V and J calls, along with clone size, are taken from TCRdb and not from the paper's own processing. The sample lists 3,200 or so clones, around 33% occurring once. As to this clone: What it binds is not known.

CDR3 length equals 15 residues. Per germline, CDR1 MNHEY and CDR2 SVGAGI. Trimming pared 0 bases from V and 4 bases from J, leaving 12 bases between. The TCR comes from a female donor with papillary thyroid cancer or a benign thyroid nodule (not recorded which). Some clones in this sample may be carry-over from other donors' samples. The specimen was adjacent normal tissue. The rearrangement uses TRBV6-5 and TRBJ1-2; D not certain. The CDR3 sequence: CASSYSWGGGYGYTF. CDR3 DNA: TGTGCCAGCAGTTACTCGTGGGGAGGAGGCTATGGCTACACCTTC.